This T cell receptor beta chain was recorded in a study of Tregs in tolerant kidney transplant recipients. V trimming: 10 bases; J trimming: 2 bases; junction bases outside the gene matches: 14. CDR3 size: 17 residues. Germline loops: CDR1 SNHLY, CDR2 FYNNEI. Only in-frame clones appear in the TCRdb table, and some are missing; sequencing was by immunoSEQ multiplex PCR. This sample yields under 300,000 clones, of which about 80% are seen a single time; 0.5% to 0.65% belongs to the top ten. The specimen was CD4+ T cells from blood. The sequence derives from a human donor in good health. The V and J genes are TRBV2 and TRBJ2-7, with 13 bases matching TRBD2. CDR3 DNA sequence: TGTGCCAATAACCCCGCTATTGGACTAGCGGGAGCCTACGAGCAGTACTTC. This encodes CANNPAIGLAGAYEQYF.